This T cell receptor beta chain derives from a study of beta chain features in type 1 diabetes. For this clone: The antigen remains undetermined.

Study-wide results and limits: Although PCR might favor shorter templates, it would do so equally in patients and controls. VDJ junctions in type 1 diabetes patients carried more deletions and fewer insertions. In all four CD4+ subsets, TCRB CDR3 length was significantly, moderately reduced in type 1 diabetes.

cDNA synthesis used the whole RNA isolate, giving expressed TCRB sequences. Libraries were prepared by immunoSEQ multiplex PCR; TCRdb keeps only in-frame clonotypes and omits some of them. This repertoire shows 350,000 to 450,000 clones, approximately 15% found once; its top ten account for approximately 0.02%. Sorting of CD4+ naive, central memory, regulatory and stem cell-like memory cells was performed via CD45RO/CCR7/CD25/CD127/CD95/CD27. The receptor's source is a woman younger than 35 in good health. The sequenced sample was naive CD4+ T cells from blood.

CDR3 in amino acids: CASSTGTGYGYTF. CDR3 nucleotides: TGTGCCAGCAGTACCGGGACAGGGTATGGCTACACCTTC. The gene calls are TRBV2 and TRBJ1-2, with 9 bases matching TRBD1. The V segment lost 5 bases and the J segment 5 bases; nucleotides outside the gene matches: 3. CDR1 SNHLY and CDR2 FYNNEI come from the germline V gene. CDR3 length: 13 amino acids.